What follows are 13 T cell receptor beta chains derived from one specimen sequenced in a study of shared clonotypes between healthy human individuals. The method was immunoSEQ multiplex PCR; TCRdb's version includes in-frame clones alone and lacks a portion of them. The data contain about 2 million clones, roughly 96% of them singletons. The sequencing sample was made of naive CD4+ T cells sorted from blood. As to subset: CD45RA+ positively selected. All receptors come from a man aged 18 to 30 in good health.

The chain joins TRBV5-4 to TRBJ1-6; 8 positions match TRBD1. With 0 bases clipped from V and 11 bases from J, the junction kept 13 bases outside the gene matches. The CDR3 totals 17 residues. Germline values: CDR1 SGHNT, CDR2 YYREEE (reference sequence). CDR3 amino acids: CASSLALGQGFLTPLHF. The DNA of the CDR3 is TGTGCCAGCAGCTTGGCCCTCGGACAGGGATTCCTCACACCCCTCCACTTT. The full variable domain, in which reference TRBV5-4 and TRBJ1-6 provide the parts outside the CDR3, is ETGVTQSPTHLIKTRGQQVTLRCSSQSGHNTVSWYQQALGQGPQFIFQYYREEENGRGNFPPRFSGLQFPNYSSELNVNALELDDSALYLCASSLALGQGFLTPLHFGNGTRLTVT.

The chain has TRBV7-3 and TRBJ2-1; 7 positions match TRBD1. V lost 5 bases to trimming and J lost 8 bases; unmatched junction nucleotides: 9. Germline V CDR1 and CDR2: SGHTA, FQGTGA. CDR3 length: 14 amino acids. CDR3 protein: CASSLNRGGYEQFF. In DNA, the CDR3 is TGTGCCAGCAGCCTCAACAGGGGTGGCTATGAGCAGTTCTTC.

The rearrangement joins TRBV25-1 to TRBJ2-5; 8 positions agree with TRBD2. J gave up 4 bases and V 6 bases, and 7 bases lay outside the gene matches. Germline CDR1 and CDR2: MGHDK and SYGVNS. The CDR3 sequence is 14 residues long. The CDR3 DNA reads as TGTGCCAGCAGGGACACTCGGGGGGGAGAGACCCAGTACTTC. Its translation: CASRDTRGGETQYF.

In regard to this clone: The same CDR3 arises from other DNA sequences in this sample as well. The chain carries TRBV6-1 and TRBJ2-7; D is unresolved. This CDR3 has 13 residues. V lost 1 base, J lost 2 bases, and 6 bases lay in between. From germline, CDR1 is MNHNS and CDR2 SASEGT. CDR3 region: CASSEVGTYEQYF. The CDR3 DNA reads TGTGCCAGCAGTGAAGTAGGGACCTACGAGCAGTACTTC.

The chain combines TRBV12-1 with TRBJ2-2. TRBV12-1 is deemed a pseudogene. CDR3 length: 17 amino acids. In nucleotides, the CDR3 is TGTGCCAGCAGCTCCACCGGGCGTGGGATTAGGACCGGGGAGCTGTTTTTT. It translates to CASSSTGRGIRTGELFF.

This chain joins TRBV28 and TRBJ1-5; D uncertain. Trimming left V 7 bases short and J 1 base short, with 17 bases between. The V gene's germline CDR1 is MDHEN and CDR2 SYDVKM. This CDR3 spans 16 amino acids. CDR3: CASIPTTGGSNQPQHF. The CDR3 nucleotides read TGTGCCAGCATCCCGACCACGGGTGGAAGCAATCAGCCCCAGCATTTT.

This chain uses TRBV7-9 with TRBJ2-7, with TRBD1 matching 8 bases. J was trimmed by 2 bases and V by 1 base; bases with no gene match: 1. The CDR3 totals 14 residues. Germline CDR1 reads SEHNR; CDR2 reads FQNEAQ (reference sequence). Here the CDR3 DNA reads TGTGCCAGCAGCTTAGTACAGGGGGCCTACGAGCAGTACTTC. Translation: CASSLVQGAYEQYF.

On this clone: This may be a read error, as it is one base from a much larger clone. At the DNA level, this CDR3 is encoded by other sequences in the same sample as well. The J gene is TRBJ1-6, the V gene TRBV6-1; D remains ambiguous. The CDR3 consists of 11 residues. CDR1 is MNHNS and CDR2 is SASEGT in the germline V gene. V gave up 2 bases and J gave up 9 bases, with 2 bases separating them. CDR3 nucleotide sequence: TGTGCCAGCAGTGAAAGTTCACCCCTCCACTTT. Amino acid sequence: CASSESSPLHF.

As concerns this clone: This CDR3 is also generated by other DNA sequences in the sample. The gene calls are TRBV11-1 and TRBJ2-5; D is perhaps TRBD2 (6 bases). CDR3 length equals 13 residues. Trimming stripped 5 bases from V and 5 bases from J, with 12 bases between. Per the germline V gene, CDR1 is SGHAT and CDR2 is FQDESV (reference sequence). CDR3 nucleotide sequence: TGTGCCAGCAGCCCCGGGGGACGGGAGACCCAGTACTTC. It yields the protein CASSPGGRETQYF.

The V gene is TRBV6-1, the J gene TRBJ1-4, with D tentatively TRBD1 (6 bases). Germline V lookup: CDR1 MNHNS, CDR2 SASEGT. The CDR3 runs 16 residues. Trimming removed 2 bases from V and 3 bases from J, with 13 bases in between. CDR3 bases: TGTGCCAGCAGTGAACAAGTGGCAGGGGCTAATGAAAAACTGTTTTTT. Protein product: CASSEQVAGANEKLFF.

The V call is TRBV18, the J call TRBJ1-1; D call uncertain. There are 12 residues in the CDR3. CDR1 is KGHSH, CDR2 LQKENI, per germline. Trimming took 10 bases from V and 8 from J, leaving 17 bases between them. The CDR3 DNA follows: TGTGCCACCCTAGGGCGGGATCGCGAAGCTTTCTTT. Protein sequence: CATLGRDREAFF.

The chain combines TRBV6-1 with TRBJ2-5; 10 bases line up with TRBD1. Germline V gives CDR1 MNHNS, CDR2 SASEGT. This CDR3 comprises 14 residues. The J segment lost 4 bases and the V segment lost 7 bases, leaving 6 bases of the junction unmatched. CDR3 region: CASTRQGAPETQYF. In DNA, the CDR3 is TGTGCCAGCACCCGACAGGGGGCCCCAGAGACCCAGTACTTC.

As concerns this clone: Other DNA sequences of this sample code for an identical CDR3. The gene calls are TRBV5-6 and TRBJ2-7; 7 bases map to TRBD1. V shed 2 bases and J 7 bases; nucleotides not matched to a gene: 6. Germline V gene lookup returns CDR1 SGHDT and CDR2 YYEEEE. The CDR3 consists of 13 residues. The CDR3 DNA is TGTGCCAGCAGCTTAGGCAGGGGGTTAGAGCAGTACTTC. This gives the protein CASSLGRGLEQYF.